These 25 T cell receptor beta chains were all obtained from the same sample, sequenced in a study of T-cell reconstitution after alpha-beta-depleted transplantation in children. As it was prepared, the TCRbeta library received unique molecular identifiers. From the PCR reads, TCRdb called clonotypes with MiXCR, one entry per CDR3 protein. The table shows more than 550,000 distinct CDR3 sequences, with 10% occurring only once. The sequences come from PBMCs from the stem cell graft donor, collected from the stem cell graft. These receptors were collected from a human donor who donated a stem cell graft to a child with acute myeloid leukemia.

A few counts support this clonotype. The V gene is TRBV20-1, the J gene TRBJ2-7; 7 nucleotides agree with TRBD1. CDR3 length equals 14 residues. The germline V gene encodes CDR1 DFQATT and CDR2 SNEGSKA (reference sequence). After removal of 6 bases from V and 4 bases from J, the junction contained 12 bases not matched to a gene. The CDR3 nucleotides are TGCAGTGCACCGAAGGGGCAGGGGGATTACGAGCAGTACTTC. Its translation: CSAPKGQGDYEQYF.

The rearrangement joins TRBV7-8 to TRBJ1-1; D gene ambiguous. This CDR3 contains 13 residues. Trimming pared 2 bases from V and 6 bases from J, leaving 10 bases between. Germline V gene data show CDR1 as SGHVS and CDR2 as FQNEAQ. Here the CDR3 reads CASSLILVAEAFF. The CDR3, as DNA: TGTGCCAGCAGCTTAATCCTGGTCGCTGAAGCTTTCTTT.

In its sample, this clonotype was seen many times. The chain links TRBV10-3 to TRBJ2-2, with D possibly TRBD2 on 6 matching bases. Germline CDR1 reads ENHRY; CDR2 reads SYGVKD. V lost 0 bases and J lost 0, with 17 bases in between. The CDR3 length is 19 residues. CDR3 DNA sequence: TGTGCCATCAGTGAGTCCGTTGGGGGGACGGTGACGAACACCGGGGAGCTGTTTTTT. It specifies CAISESVGGTVTNTGELFF.

The J gene is TRBJ2-7, the V gene TRBV28, with 8 positions matching TRBD2. The germline CDR1 and CDR2 sequences are MDHEN and SYDVKM. The CDR3 runs to 13 residues. V trimming: 7 bases; J trimming: 3 bases; junction bases outside the gene matches: 5. The CDR3 DNA is TGTGCCAGCATCCGAAGCGGGAGCTACGAGCAGTACTTC. It codes for CASIRSGSYEQYF.

This chain uses TRBV4-3 with TRBJ2-2; D is undetermined. V dropped 6 bases and J dropped 3 bases, with 14 bases sitting between them. Germline assignment: CDR1 LGHNA and CDR2 YSLEER. The CDR3 contains 15 residues. The CDR3 reads CASSLGPSDTGELFF. In DNA form, the CDR3 reads TGCGCCAGCAGTCTTGGACCCTCCGACACCGGGGAGCTGTTTTTT.

CDR3 sequence reads: CASSRNRDYEQYF. The DNA of the CDR3 is TGCGCCAGCAGTAGAAACAGGGACTACGAGCAGTACTTC. The chain links TRBV5-1 to TRBJ2-7, with a weak D call TRBD1 (6 bases). The CDR3 has 13 amino acids. From germline, CDR1 is SGHRS and CDR2 YFSETQ. V lost 5 bases to trimming and J lost 3 bases, with 12 bases between them. Based on the CDR3 plus reference TRBV5-1 and TRBJ2-7, the full variable domain is KAGVTQTPRYLIKTRGQQVTLSCSPISGHRSVSWYQQTPGQGLQFLFEYFSETQRNKGNFPGRFSGRQFSNSRSEMNVSTLELGDSALYLCASSRNRDYEQYFGPGTRLTVT.

This rearrangement joins TRBV20-1 to TRBJ2-7; TRBD1 matches 10 bases. V shed 3 bases, J shed 6 bases, and the junction held 2 bases outside the gene matches. CDR3 length equals 12 residues. Germline V gene data show CDR1 as DFQATT and CDR2 as SNEGSKA (reference sequence). The CDR3 coding sequence is TGCAGTGCTAGGACAGGGGGCTCCGAGCAGTACTTC. Translation: CSARTGGSEQYF.

This clonotype was counted ten times or more. The chain recombines TRBV27 with TRBJ2-1, with 11 bases lining up with TRBD2. The CDR3 sequence is 15 residues long. V lost 3 bases to trimming and J lost 5 bases; unmatched junction nucleotides: 3. Germline CDR1 reads MNHEY; CDR2 reads SMNVEV (reference sequence). CDR3 nucleotides: TGTGCCAGCAGTTTTCTGGGACTAGCGGACAATGAGCAGTTCTTC. This sequence encodes CASSFLGLADNEQFF.

The chain employs TRBV4-1 and TRBJ1-1; 7 bases are shared with TRBD1. The CDR3 is made up of 16 amino acids. V dropped 0 bases and J dropped 0; count of bases not matched to a gene: 4. CDR1 is MGHRA, CDR2 YSYEKL, per germline. The CDR3 bases are TGCGCCAGCAGCCAAGATAGGGGGCAGGTGAACACTGAAGCTTTCTTT. Protein product: CASSQDRGQVNTEAFF.

This clonotype was observed a handful of times. The V call is TRBV11-1, the J call TRBJ2-1; 7 nucleotides agree with TRBD1. The CDR3 consists of 18 residues. V shed 6 bases and J 1 base; nucleotides not matched to a gene: 15. CDR1 is SGHAT and CDR2 is FQDESV in the germline V gene (reference sequence). CDR3 loop: CASRAETQGVGSYNEQFF. As DNA, the CDR3 is TGTGCCAGCAGGGCCGAGACCCAGGGGGTTGGTTCCTACAATGAGCAGTTCTTC.

The CDR3 DNA is TGTGCCAGCAGTTTGGGACGGAAAAACATTCAGTACTTC. This codes for CASSLGRKNIQYF. The chain carries TRBV28 and TRBJ2-4, with D perhaps TRBD1 or TRBD2 (5 bases each). Per germline, CDR1 MDHEN and CDR2 SYDVKM. Trimming cost V 3 bases and J 4 bases, with 7 bases left between them. The CDR3 totals 13 residues.

This clonotype showed up many times. The rearrangement joins TRBV12-3 or TRBV12-4 to TRBJ2-1; no firm D call. This CDR3 is 11 amino acids long. Trimming shortened V by 3 bases and J by 8 bases, and 5 bases separated the two germline ends. The CDR3 protein is CASSFSHEQFF. In DNA, the CDR3 is TGTGCCAGCAGTTTTAGTCATGAGCAGTTCTTC.

This clonotype was recorded a few times. V and J are TRBV11-1 and TRBJ2-3; 8 bases map to TRBD2. The CDR3 extends over 19 amino acids. Germline CDR1 reads SGHAT; CDR2 reads FQDESV (reference sequence). J lost 0 bases, V lost 5 bases, and 16 bases had no gene match. CDR3 nucleotides: TGTGCCAGCAGCATGCTAGCCCCCACTAGCGGCTCTAGCACAGATACGCAGTATTTT. Its protein is CASSMLAPTSGSSTDTQYF.

V usage is TRBV7-9 and J usage is TRBJ2-7, with a weak D call TRBD2 (5 bases). Germline lookup yields CDR1 SEHNR and CDR2 FQNEAQ (reference sequence). V was shortened by 8 bases and J by 2 bases, with 13 bases between the two germline ends. There are 13 residues in the CDR3. For the CDR3, the DNA is TGTGCCAGCGAGGGCCCCCCTACCTACGAGCAGTACTTC. It translates to CASEGPPTYEQYF.

For the CDR3, the DNA is TGTGCCAGCAGTTTGCCGACAGGGGGGATGACCGGGGAGCTGTTTTTT. Its translation is CASSLPTGGMTGELFF. The rearrangement joins TRBV28 to TRBJ2-2; 9 nucleotides match TRBD1. The CDR3 has 16 amino acids. Losses at the gene ends were 3 bases for V and 5 bases for J; bases not matched to a gene: 7. The germline CDR1 and CDR2 sequences are MDHEN and SYDVKM. Filled out from reference TRBV28 and TRBJ2-2, the complete variable domain reads DVKVTQSSRYLVKRTGEKVFLECVQDMDHENMFWYRQDPGLGLRLIYFSYDVKMKEKGDIPEGYSVSREKKERFSLILESASTNQTSMYLCASSLPTGGMTGELFFGEGSRLTVL.

The chain links TRBV10-3 to TRBJ1-3; D is perhaps TRBD1 (6 bases). Germline V gives CDR1 ENHRY, CDR2 SYGVKD. CDR3 length: 15 residues. V was cut by 3 bases and J by 1 base, with 10 bases left in between. The CDR3 loop is CAISDPTGSGNTIYF. Here the CDR3 DNA reads TGTGCCATCAGTGACCCTACAGGGTCTGGAAACACCATATATTTT.

The rearrangement uses TRBV14 and TRBJ2-3, with D unresolved. Germline loops: CDR1 SGHDN, CDR2 FVKESK. The CDR3 contains 13 residues. Trimming pared 0 bases from V and 9 bases from J, leaving 10 bases between. The CDR3 DNA sequence: TGTGCCAGCAGCCAAGAATTGGTAGAAACGCAGTATTTT. Its translation is CASSQELVETQYF. The whole variable domain, remainder taken from reference TRBV14 and TRBJ2-3, is EAGVTQFPSHSVIEKGQTVTLRCDPISGHDNLYWYRRVMGKEIKFLLHFVKESKQDESGMPNNRFLAERTGGTYSTLKVQPAELEDSGVYFCASSQELVETQYFGPGTRLTVL.

The chain carries TRBV6-1 and TRBJ2-7, with 15 positions matching TRBD2. The CDR3 runs 16 residues. Germline V lookup: CDR1 MNHNS, CDR2 SASEGT. J gave up 3 bases and V 5 bases, and 5 bases lay outside the gene matches. CDR3 amino acids: CASSRGTSGRFYEQYF. As DNA, the CDR3 is TGTGCCAGCAGTAGGGGGACTAGCGGGAGGTTCTACGAGCAGTACTTC.

This clonotype was observed many times. The chain recombines TRBV2 with TRBJ2-3, with D unresolved. Germline loops: CDR1 SNHLY, CDR2 FYNNEI. This CDR3 has 14 amino acids. Trimming stripped 7 bases from V and 1 base from J, with 12 bases between. For the CDR3, the DNA is TGTGCCAGCAAAGTGACGGTAGGCACAGATACGCAGTATTTT. The encoded protein is CASKVTVGTDTQYF.

A word on this clonotype: At one end the junction does not follow the germline gene, possibly because of a read error. The chain employs TRBV7-7 and TRBJ2-1; D uncertain. CDR1 and CDR2 from the germline V gene are SSHAT and FNYEAQ (reference sequence). This CDR3 has 12 residues. The CDR3 reads CASSFFDNEQFF. The DNA for the CDR3 is TGTGCTAGCAGCTTTTTTGACAATGAGCAGTTCTTC.

The chain combines TRBV12-3 or TRBV12-4 with TRBJ2-5; D is perhaps TRBD2 (6 bases). With 0 bases removed from V and 2 bases from J, the gap between germline ends came to 13 bases. The length of the CDR3 is 16 residues. The CDR3 sequence is CASSLAGRDAQETQYF. The CDR3 nucleotides read TGTGCCAGCAGTTTAGCCGGGCGGGACGCGCAAGAGACCCAGTACTTC.

This clonotype was observed a few times. The CDR3 DNA reads TGTGCCAGCAGCCTGGAACCAGGGTCGTACACTGAAGCTTTCTTT. Translated: CASSLEPGSYTEAFF. The chain links TRBV9 to TRBJ1-1, with D possibly being TRBD1 (5 bases). CDR1 SGDLS and CDR2 YYNGEE come from the germline V gene. The CDR3 is 15 residues long. Trimming shortened V by 4 bases and J by 3 bases, and 16 bases separated the two germline ends.

This clonotype was picked up a small number of times. The genes are TRBV12-3 or TRBV12-4 and TRBJ1-5, with D perhaps matching TRBD1 (5 bases). CDR3 length: 17 residues. The V end lost 4 bases, the J end lost 0 bases, and 16 bases lay between the germline ends. The CDR3: CASSSVRGLYSNQPQHF. CDR3 coding DNA: TGTGCCAGCAGTTCCGTGAGGGGATTATATAGCAATCAGCCCCAGCATTTT.

At least ten counts were recorded for this clonotype. V is TRBV5-1 and J is TRBJ1-6, with a possible D match to TRBD1 (5 bases). The CDR3 sequence is 18 residues long. Germline loops: CDR1 SGHRS, CDR2 YFSETQ. Trimming left V 4 bases short and J 7 bases short, with 24 bases between. CDR3 loop: CASSGTDGRTGINSPLHF. In DNA, the CDR3 is TGCGCCAGCAGCGGAACAGATGGCCGAACAGGCATCAATTCACCCCTCCACTTT. Using reference TRBV5-1 and TRBJ1-6 for the parts outside the CDR3, the full variable domain is KAGVTQTPRYLIKTRGQQVTLSCSPISGHRSVSWYQQTPGQGLQFLFEYFSETQRNKGNFPGRFSGRQFSNSRSEMNVSTLELGDSALYLCASSGTDGRTGINSPLHFGNGTRLTVT.

This clonotype was detected only a few times. The rearrangement links TRBV15 to TRBJ2-1; D is perhaps TRBD1 (6 bases). The CDR3 runs 16 residues. Trimming shortened V by 5 bases and J by 12 bases, and 26 bases separated the two germline ends. Germline values: CDR1 LNHNV, CDR2 YYDKDF (reference sequence). CDR3 nucleotides: TGTGCCACCAGCGACCACTCTCGAGGGGGACGGGAAGGGCAGTTCTTC. It is translated as CATSDHSRGGREGQFF.